These 31 T cell receptor beta chains share one sample of origin, sequenced in a study of blood T cell repertoires in COVID-19. The protocol was immunoSEQ multiplex PCR, while the TCRdb copy is restricted to in-frame clones and leaves out a portion. The data hold about 390,000 clones, with 80% to 90% observed a single time. The sequenced material came from PBMCs or T cells enriched from blood (not recorded which). These receptors all come from a woman between 50 and 59 years old who had recovered from COVID-19.

V and J are TRBV27 and TRBJ2-7, with D possibly being TRBD2 (6 bases). V lost 3 bases and J 4 bases, leaving 16 bases between the germline ends. Looked up from germline, CDR1 is MNHEY and CDR2 is SMNVEV (reference sequence). This CDR3 is built from 15 residues. CDR3 in amino acids: CASSFGTGVGYEQYF. Written as DNA, the CDR3 is TGTGCCAGCAGTTTCGGGACGGGAGTCGGGTACGAGCAGTACTTC.

The chain is built from TRBV3-1 (or the pseudogene TRBV3-2) and TRBJ1-1, with 7 bases matching TRBD1. The CDR3 covers 15 residues. CDR1 is LGHDT and CDR2 is YNNKEL in the germline V gene (reference sequence). V gave up 4 bases and J gave up 1 base; unmatched junction bases: 6. CDR3 DNA sequence: TGTGCCAGCAGCCCTAGACAGGGCTCGAACACTGAAGCTTTCTTT. It yields the protein CASSPRQGSNTEAFF.

The table lists this clone with a few counts. V and J are TRBV3-1 (or the pseudogene TRBV3-2) and TRBJ1-1; no clear D. Trimming stripped 5 bases from V and 0 bases from J, with 4 bases between. Germline V lookup: CDR1 LGHDT, CDR2 YNNKEL (reference sequence). CDR3 size: 12 residues. The CDR3 DNA reads TGTGCCAGCAGCGGGCTGAACACTGAAGCTTTCTTT. Amino acids: CASSGLNTEAFF.

This clone was seen only once. The rearrangement uses TRBV30 and TRBJ1-2; D unresolved. The germline CDR1 and CDR2 sequences are GTSNPN and SVGIG (reference sequence). This CDR3 comprises 14 residues. The ends were cut back, 0 bases at V and 5 bases at J, with 13 bases in the middle. CDR3 loop: CAWSVFSVLYGYTF. DNA for the CDR3: TGTGCCTGGAGTGTATTCAGCGTTTTGTATGGCTACACCTTC.

This rearrangement joins TRBV4-2 to TRBJ1-2; perhaps TRBD1 as D (5 bases). The V and J ends lost 3 bases and 7 bases respectively, with 18 bases between them. The CDR3 covers 15 residues. CDR1 is LGHNA, CDR2 YNFKEQ, per germline. Written as DNA, the CDR3 is TGTGCCAGCAGCCAGGGGGGACTCCTGCCCCCTGGCTACACCTTC. Amino acids: CASSQGGLLPPGYTF.

V and J are TRBV7-9 and TRBJ1-6, with D perhaps matching TRBD1 (6 bases). The CDR3 length is 17 residues. V was shortened by 5 bases and J by 7 bases, with 21 bases between the two germline ends. CDR1 and CDR2 (germline): SEHNR, FQNEAQ (reference sequence). The DNA of the CDR3 is TGTGCCAGCAGCCTAGAAGGGGGTCCGAGCGGAAATTCACCCCTCCACTTT. This codes for CASSLEGGPSGNSPLHF.

This clone was observed once. This chain uses TRBV6-5 with TRBJ1-6, with D maybe TRBD1 (5 bases). Germline values: CDR1 MNHEY, CDR2 SVGAGI. V shed 4 bases and J shed 0 bases, with 7 bases lying between them. This CDR3 is 15 amino acids long. CDR3 amino acids: CASSSTVSYNSPLHF. CDR3 DNA sequence: TGTGCCAGCAGTTCGACAGTCTCCTATAATTCACCCCTCCACTTT.

The chain uses TRBV2 and TRBJ2-3, with D perhaps matching TRBD2 (6 bases). Germline loops: CDR1 SNHLY, CDR2 FYNNEI. Trimming pared 8 bases from V and 6 bases from J, leaving 18 bases between. There are 14 residues in the CDR3. The CDR3 protein is CASGRDSRRDTQYF. The CDR3 DNA follows: TGTGCCAGCGGCCGGGACTCTCGCAGGGATACGCAGTATTTT.

J is TRBJ1-1 and V is TRBV7-2; TRBD1 matches 7 bases. V was pared by 4 bases and J by 4 bases, with 18 bases of the junction left unmatched. The germline gives CDR1 SGHTA, CDR2 FQGNSA. This CDR3 region has 18 residues. The CDR3 reads CASSSPPGQVLFVTEAFF. CDR3 sequence (DNA): TGTGCCAGCAGCTCTCCACCTGGACAGGTCTTATTTGTCACTGAAGCTTTCTTT.

The chain has TRBV19 and TRBJ2-1, with D tentatively TRBD1 (8 bases). Germline assignment: CDR1 LNHDA and CDR2 SQIVND (reference sequence). The CDR3 is 14 residues long. Trimming shortened V by 4 bases and J by 8 bases, and 15 bases separated the two germline ends. In DNA form, the CDR3 reads TGTGCCAGTAGTAGAGGCACAGGGGGGGATGAGCAGTTCTTC. Its protein product is CASSRGTGGDEQFF.

The chain joins TRBV9 to TRBJ2-5, with D tentatively TRBD2 (6 bases). This CDR3 region has 16 residues. The germline V gene encodes CDR1 SGDLS and CDR2 YYNGEE. The V end lost 1 base, the J end lost 1 base, and 14 bases lay between the germline ends. CDR3 in amino acids: CASSVSASGVQETQYF. For the CDR3, the DNA is TGTGCCAGCAGCGTATCGGCTTCGGGGGTCCAAGAGACCCAGTACTTC.

The rearrangement links TRBV27 to TRBJ2-2; no reliable D call. This CDR3 region has 13 residues. CDR1 is MNHEY and CDR2 is SMNVEV in the germline V gene (reference sequence). The germline V and J ends were trimmed by 3 bases and 8 bases, with 10 bases remaining between them. The CDR3 nucleotides read TGTGCCAGCAGTTTCGACATTACAGGGGAGCTGTTTTTT. Protein sequence: CASSFDITGELFF.

The V and J genes are TRBV28 and TRBJ2-7; 10 bases align to TRBD2. CDR1 MDHEN and CDR2 SYDVKM come from the germline V gene. Losses at the gene ends were 2 bases for V and 3 bases for J; bases not matched to a gene: 7. The CDR3 length is 16 residues. The CDR3 is CASSLGVAGGHYEQYF. The CDR3 DNA reads as TGTGCCAGCAGTTTAGGGGTAGCGGGGGGACACTACGAGCAGTACTTC.

The genes are TRBV6-5 and TRBJ1-2, with D maybe TRBD1 (6 bases). Germline V CDR1 and CDR2: MNHEY, SVGAGI. Trimming left V 6 bases short and J 0 bases short, with 14 bases between. The CDR3 sequence is 15 residues long. CDR3 in DNA: TGTGCCAGCAGGTTTCTCGGGACACCTAACTATGGCTACACCTTC. It yields the protein CASRFLGTPNYGYTF.

The chain couples TRBV6-5 to TRBJ2-2; 10 bases map to TRBD2. This CDR3 spans 15 amino acids. The V and J ends lost 6 bases and 5 bases, in that order; junction bases with no gene match: 6. From germline, CDR1 is MNHEY and CDR2 SVGAGI. The CDR3 is CASRGTSVGTGELFF. CDR3 nucleotides: TGTGCCAGCAGGGGGACTAGCGTCGGGACCGGGGAGCTGTTTTTT.

The table lists this clone with a count of one. The rearrangement links TRBV9 to TRBJ2-5, with a tentative D call TRBD2 (6 bases). CDR3 length equals 15 residues. V was shortened by 6 bases and J by 1 base, with 16 bases between the two germline ends. CDR1 and CDR2 (germline): SGDLS, YYNGEE. The CDR3 bases are TGTGCCAGCACCGTGAGCCCGGGGGTCCAAGAGACCCAGTACTTC. Translation gives CASTVSPGVQETQYF.

This clone was detected a few times. The chain combines TRBV4-2 with TRBJ2-7; D perhaps matches TRBD2 (5 bases). This CDR3 spans 17 amino acids. Trimming removed 0 bases at V and 0 bases at J, with 15 bases between. Germline V gene lookup returns CDR1 LGHNA and CDR2 YNFKEQ. DNA of the CDR3: TGTGCCAGCAGCCAAGATTCTCCTAGCCGTTACTCCTACGAGCAGTACTTC. This codes for CASSQDSPSRYSYEQYF.

The V call is TRBV7-8, the J call TRBJ2-7; D call uncertain. Germline CDR1 reads SGHVS; CDR2 reads FQNEAQ. CDR3 length equals 12 residues. V dropped 5 bases and J dropped 3 bases, with 8 bases sitting between them. The CDR3 is CASSPSFYEQYF. CDR3 sequence (DNA): TGTGCCAGCAGCCCCTCCTTCTACGAGCAGTACTTC. Combining the CDR3 with reference TRBV7-8 and TRBJ2-7 gives the whole variable domain GAGVSQSPRYKVAKRGQDVALRCDPISGHVSLFWYQQALGQGPEFLTYFQNEAQLDKSGLPSDRFFAERPEGSVSTLKIQRTQQEDSAVYLCASSPSFYEQYFGPGTRLTVT.

This chain joins TRBV6-2 or TRBV6-3 and TRBJ1-2; possibly TRBD1 for D (5 bases). The germline V gene has CDR1 MNHEY and CDR2 SVGEGT. V gave up 6 bases and J gave up 4 bases, with 21 bases separating them. This CDR3 comprises 16 residues. CDR3 in amino acids: CASSGKTAGRVYGYTF. The CDR3 nucleotides read TGTGCCAGCAGCGGGAAAACCGCCGGCAGGGTCTATGGCTACACCTTC.

The rearrangement uses TRBV18 and TRBJ2-3; TRBD1 might be the D (5 bases). The CDR3 spans 16 residues. Trimming left V 2 bases short and J 3 bases short, with 15 bases between. Germline CDR1 and CDR2: KGHSH and LQKENI. Here the CDR3 reads CASSPSGAKYTDTQYF. The DNA of the CDR3 is TGTGCCAGCTCACCAAGTGGGGCTAAATATACAGATACGCAGTATTTT. Based on the CDR3 plus reference TRBV18 and TRBJ2-3, the full variable domain is NAGVMQNPRHLVRRRGQEARLRCSPMKGHSHVYWYRQLPEEGLKFMVYLQKENIIDESGMPKERFSAEFPKEGPSILRIQQVVRGDSAAYFCASSPSGAKYTDTQYFGPGTRLTVL.

This chain joins TRBV7-2 and TRBJ1-4, with 8 bases aligning to TRBD1. CDR1 is SGHTA, CDR2 FQGNSA, per germline. The CDR3 contains 15 residues. V was clipped by 5 bases and J by 0 bases; unmatched bases: 2. DNA of the CDR3: TGTGCCAGCAGCATACAGGGGGCAACTAATGAAAAACTGTTTTTT. Translating it yields CASSIQGATNEKLFF.

J is TRBJ2-5 and V is TRBV6-4; D uncertain. Germline V gene sequence: CDR1 MRHNA, CDR2 SNTAGT. The CDR3 totals 12 residues. Between the trimmed V and J ends, which lost 7 bases and 3 bases, there was a span of 9 bases. CDR3 sequence reads: CASINKKETQYF. CDR3 DNA: TGTGCCAGCATTAACAAGAAAGAGACCCAGTACTTC.

The chain uses TRBV6-5 and TRBJ1-2; tentative D call: TRBD1 (5 bases). The CDR3 length is 13 residues. Trimming left V 6 bases short and J 5 bases short, with 13 bases between. The germline gives CDR1 MNHEY, CDR2 SVGAGI. CDR3 nucleotide sequence: TGTGCCAGCAGAAGGGGCGGTTTATATGGCTACACCTTC. Protein product: CASRRGGLYGYTF.

The CDR3 DNA reads as TGCGCCAGCAGCCAAGACTCGCTAGCAGCCCTTCAGCCCCAGCATTTT. This encodes CASSQDSLAALQPQHF. This chain connects TRBV4-1 to TRBJ1-5; D is unresolved. The V gene lost 0 bases and the J gene lost 6 bases, with 15 bases spanning the gap. CDR3 length equals 16 residues. Germline lookup yields CDR1 MGHRA and CDR2 YSYEKL.

The V and J genes are TRBV11-2 and TRBJ2-5, with D possibly TRBD2 on 6 matching bases. Germline V lookup: CDR1 SGHAT, CDR2 FQNNGV. V was trimmed by 0 bases and J by 6 bases, leaving 14 bases between them. This CDR3 region has 15 residues. The CDR3 nucleotides are TGTGCCAGCAGCTTAGATCGGGGCAGGACTAAGACCCAGTACTTC. This translates into CASSLDRGRTKTQYF.

This chain links TRBV11-2 with TRBJ1-2; 7 positions match TRBD1. This CDR3 has 16 residues. Per the germline V gene, CDR1 is SGHAT and CDR2 is FQNNGV. Trimming at V came to 1 base and at J to 0 bases, leaving 5 bases not matched to a gene. The CDR3 nucleotides read TGTGCCAGCAGCTTAGTACTACAGGGGCCTAACTATGGCTACACCTTC. It specifies CASSLVLQGPNYGYTF.

The J gene is TRBJ1-1, the V gene TRBV12-5; D is perhaps TRBD1 (6 bases). CDR3 length: 14 residues. Per the germline V gene, CDR1 is LGHNT and CDR2 is FRNRAP. Trimming stripped 3 bases from V and 2 bases from J, with 10 bases between. CDR3 residues: CASGLGQPNTEAFF. CDR3 nucleotides: TGTGCTAGTGGTTTAGGACAGCCCAACACTGAAGCTTTCTTT.

The V and J genes are TRBV3-1 (or the pseudogene TRBV3-2) and TRBJ2-7; maybe TRBD2 (6 bases). The germline V and J ends were trimmed by 2 bases and 1 base, with 12 bases remaining between them. The CDR3 runs to 15 residues. Looked up from germline, CDR1 is LGHDT and CDR2 is YNNKEL (reference sequence). The CDR3 nucleotides read TGTGCCAGCAGCCAACCACTAGCCCTTTCCTACGAGCAGTACTTC. It translates to CASSQPLALSYEQYF.

The chain is built from TRBV4-2 and TRBJ1-4; 11 bases match TRBD1. From germline, CDR1 is LGHNA and CDR2 YNFKEQ. V lost 1 base, J lost 6 bases, and 7 bases stayed unmatched. The CDR3 is made up of 17 amino acids. CDR3 sequence (DNA): TGTGCCAGCAGCCAAGTTTCCGGACAGGGGGCGCATGAAAAACTGTTTTTT. Protein sequence: CASSQVSGQGAHEKLFF.

The gene calls are TRBV9 and TRBJ1-2; D is possibly TRBD1 (6 bases). The V end was cut by 0 bases, the J end by 4 bases, with 7 bases between. Per germline, CDR1 SGDLS and CDR2 YYNGEE. This CDR3 is built from 13 residues. CDR3: CASSVARGYGYTF. CDR3 DNA: TGTGCCAGCAGCGTAGCCAGGGGCTATGGCTACACCTTC.

The CDR3, as DNA: TGTGCCACCAGCAGAGATAACAGGGGAGGACGTTATGAAAAACTGTTTTTT. Protein sequence: CATSRDNRGGRYEKLFF. This chain uses TRBV15 with TRBJ1-4; TRBD1 aligns across 7 bases. The CDR3 is 17 residues long. Germline V gene data show CDR1 as LNHNV and CDR2 as YYDKDF (reference sequence). Losses at the gene ends were 0 bases for V and 6 bases for J; bases not matched to a gene: 10. The whole variable domain, filled in from reference TRBV15 and TRBJ1-4, reads DAMVIQNPRYQVTQFGKPVTLSCSQTLNHNVMYWYQQKSSQAPKLLFHYYDKDFNNEADTPDNFQSRRPNTSFCFLDIRSPGLGDTAMYLCATSRDNRGGRYEKLFFGSGTQLSVL.